This T cell receptor beta chain was identified in a study of a mutant IDH1 vaccine in newly diagnosed glioma. Time point defined: week 5, during vaccination. What each vaccine dose contained was 300 ug of mutant IDH1 20-mer peptide, accompanied by topical imiquimod. Clones were sequenced by immunoSEQ multiplex PCR, and TCRdb holds only the in-frame ones, with some missing. The sample has 50,000 or so clones; about 81% are singletons. The length of the CDR3 is 14 residues. Germline CDR1 is SGHNT and CDR2 is YYREEE (reference sequence). V was pared by 4 bases and J by 3 bases, with 10 bases between. This clone was counted once. Its antigen is not known. Study-wide results and caveats: Evidence of vaccine-induced immune responses was documented in approximately 93% of patients.

The source material was PBMCs, sampled from a glioma patient whose treatment included an IDH1 peptide vaccine. The rearrangement uses TRBV5-4 and TRBJ1-4, with a weak D call TRBD1 (6 bases). The sequence was collected from a woman in her fifties or sixties with glioma. The CDR3 reads CASSAEGANEKLFF. In DNA, the CDR3 is TGTGCCAGCAGCGCAGAGGGGGCTAATGAAAAACTGTTTTTT.